This TCR beta chain originates from a study of CD8+ T cells in alopecia areata. The treatment was: oral pan-JAK inhibitor, 5-10 mg twice daily. RNA extraction and reverse transcription yielded cDNA as sequencing template. Generated by immunoSEQ multiplex PCR, the TCRdb table keeps only in-frame clones and is missing some. The data show approximately 110,000 clones, 50% to 75% seen once. This specimen was CD8+ T cells sorted from blood, taken at week 24, from a patient treated with tofacitinib. This TCR was recovered from a human donor with alopecia areata.

CDR3 amino acids: CSVETGPNEKLFF. As DNA, the CDR3 is TGCAGCGTTGAAACAGGGCCAAATGAAAAACTGTTTTTT. The chain is built from TRBV29-1 and TRBJ1-4, with D possibly TRBD1 on 6 matching bases. Germline CDR1 and CDR2: SQVTM and ANQGSEA. Trimming took off 2 bases at V and 5 bases at J, with 9 bases between the two ends. The CDR3 is 13 amino acids. The whole variable domain, filled in from reference TRBV29-1 and TRBJ1-4, reads SAVISQKPSRDICQRGTSLTIQCQVDSQVTMMFWYRQQPGQSLTLIATANQGSEATYESGFVIDKFPISRPNLTFSTLTVSNMSPEDSSIYLCSVETGPNEKLFFGSGTQLSVL.